This T cell receptor (beta chain) was identified during a study of regulatory T cells in long-lasting Graves disease. Study information: Positive TSH receptor antibodies alongside over 5 years of antithyroid drugs were what marked Graves' disease as persistent. General study results and limits: Persistent disease exhibited a predilection for TRBV28, TRBJ1-2 and TRBJ2-5.

Specified time point: persistent/refractory GD, antithyroid drugs over 5 years with positive TRAb. RNA isolated from PBMCs was used to make the TCR library. By American Thyroid Association guidelines, Graves' disease was diagnosed in the cohort. The TCR beta library used iRepertoire HTBI primers with Arm-PCR amplification of CDR3. Each CDR3 protein gets one entry after TCRdb re-called the multiplex PCR reads with MiXCR. The repertoire consists of approximately 400,000 distinct CDR3 sequences, with approximately 25% occurring once and the leading ten covering around a quarter. The CDR3 length is 16 residues. Trimming shortened V by 3 bases and J by 3 bases, and 15 bases separated the two germline ends. This clonotype was counted ten times or more. Antigen unknown.

This chain links TRBV12-3 or TRBV12-4 with TRBJ1-5; no clear D gene. This material consisted of peripheral blood mononuclear cells (PBMCs), taken when the disease was refractory, from a patient treated with antithyroid drugs. This TCR derives from a woman between 35 and 50 years old with Graves disease. The CDR3 is CASSLEGLHFNQPQHF. The CDR3 bases are TGTGCCAGCAGTTTGGAGGGTCTCCATTTCAATCAGCCCCAGCATTTT.